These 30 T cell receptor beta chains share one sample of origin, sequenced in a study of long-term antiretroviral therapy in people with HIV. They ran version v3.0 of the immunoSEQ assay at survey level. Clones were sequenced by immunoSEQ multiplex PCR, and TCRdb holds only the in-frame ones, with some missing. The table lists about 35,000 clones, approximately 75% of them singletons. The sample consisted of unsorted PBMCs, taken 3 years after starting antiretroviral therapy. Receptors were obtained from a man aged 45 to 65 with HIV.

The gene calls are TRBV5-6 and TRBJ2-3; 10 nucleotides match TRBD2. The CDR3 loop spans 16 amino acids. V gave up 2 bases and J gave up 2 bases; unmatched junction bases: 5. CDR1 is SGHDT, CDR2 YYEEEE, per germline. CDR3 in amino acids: CASSLGTSENTDTQYF. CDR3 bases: TGTGCCAGCAGCTTAGGGACTAGCGAAAACACAGATACGCAGTATTTT. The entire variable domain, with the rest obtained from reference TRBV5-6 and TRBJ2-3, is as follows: DAGVTQSPTHLIKTRGQQVTLRCSPKSGHDTVSWYQQALGQGPQFIFQYYEEEERQRGNFPDRFSGHQFPNYSSELNVNALLLGDSALYLCASSLGTSENTDTQYFGPGTRLTVL.

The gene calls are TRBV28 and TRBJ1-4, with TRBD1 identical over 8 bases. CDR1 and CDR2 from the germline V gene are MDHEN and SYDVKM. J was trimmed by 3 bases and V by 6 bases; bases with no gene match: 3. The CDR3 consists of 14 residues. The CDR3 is CASRGQVPNEKLFF. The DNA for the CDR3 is TGTGCCAGCAGGGGACAGGTACCTAATGAAAAACTGTTTTTT.

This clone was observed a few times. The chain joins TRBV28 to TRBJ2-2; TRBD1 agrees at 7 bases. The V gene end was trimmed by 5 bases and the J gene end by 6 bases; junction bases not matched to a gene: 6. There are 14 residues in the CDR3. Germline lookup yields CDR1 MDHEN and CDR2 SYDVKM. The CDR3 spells CASSTGAAPGELFF. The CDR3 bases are TGTGCCAGCAGTACAGGGGCCGCCCCCGGGGAGCTGTTTTTT.

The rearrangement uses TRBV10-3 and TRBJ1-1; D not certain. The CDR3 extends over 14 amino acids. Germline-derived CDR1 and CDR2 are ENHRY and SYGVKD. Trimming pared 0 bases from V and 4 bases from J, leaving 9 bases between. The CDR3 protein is CAISESARTTEAFF. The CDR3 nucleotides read TGTGCCATCAGTGAGTCCGCTAGGACCACTGAAGCTTTCTTT.

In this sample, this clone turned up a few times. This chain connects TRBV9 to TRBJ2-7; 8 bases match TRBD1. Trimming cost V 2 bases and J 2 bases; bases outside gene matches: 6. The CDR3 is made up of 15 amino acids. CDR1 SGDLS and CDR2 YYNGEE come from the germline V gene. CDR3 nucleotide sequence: TGTGCCAGCAGCGTGACAGGGGAACCAACCTACGAGCAGTACTTC. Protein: CASSVTGEPTYEQYF.

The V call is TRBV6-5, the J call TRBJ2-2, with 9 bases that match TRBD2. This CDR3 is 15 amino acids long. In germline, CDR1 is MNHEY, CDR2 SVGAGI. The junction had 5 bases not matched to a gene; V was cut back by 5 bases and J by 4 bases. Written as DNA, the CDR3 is TGTGCCAGCAGTCCAGGACTAGCGAGCACCGGGGAGCTGTTTTTT. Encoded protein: CASSPGLASTGELFF.

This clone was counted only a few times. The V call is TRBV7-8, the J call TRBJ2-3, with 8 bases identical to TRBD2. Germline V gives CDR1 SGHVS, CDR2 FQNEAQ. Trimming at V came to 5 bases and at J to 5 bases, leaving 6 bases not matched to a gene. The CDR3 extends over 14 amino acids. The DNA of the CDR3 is TGTGCCAGCAGCCCGACTAGCGTGGGAGATACGCAGTATTTT. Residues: CASSPTSVGDTQYF.

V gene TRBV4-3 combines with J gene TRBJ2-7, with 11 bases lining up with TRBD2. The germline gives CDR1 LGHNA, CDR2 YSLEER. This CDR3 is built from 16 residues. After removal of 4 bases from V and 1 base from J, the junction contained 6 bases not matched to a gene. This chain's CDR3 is CASSRTSGRESYEQYF. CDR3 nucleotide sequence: TGCGCCAGCAGCCGAACTAGCGGGAGAGAGTCCTACGAGCAGTACTTC.

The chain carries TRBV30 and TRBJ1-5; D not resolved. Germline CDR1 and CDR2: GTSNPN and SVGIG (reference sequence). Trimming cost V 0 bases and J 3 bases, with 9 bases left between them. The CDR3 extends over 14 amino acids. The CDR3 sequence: CAWSVRGSNQPQHF. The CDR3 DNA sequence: TGTGCCTGGAGTGTGCGGGGATCCAATCAGCCCCAGCATTTT.

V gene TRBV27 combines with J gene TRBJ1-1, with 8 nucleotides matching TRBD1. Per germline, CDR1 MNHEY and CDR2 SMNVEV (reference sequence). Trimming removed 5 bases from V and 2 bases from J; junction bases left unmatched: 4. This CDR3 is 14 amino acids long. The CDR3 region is CASSPGQVNTEAFF. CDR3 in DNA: TGTGCCAGCAGTCCGGGACAGGTTAACACTGAAGCTTTCTTT.

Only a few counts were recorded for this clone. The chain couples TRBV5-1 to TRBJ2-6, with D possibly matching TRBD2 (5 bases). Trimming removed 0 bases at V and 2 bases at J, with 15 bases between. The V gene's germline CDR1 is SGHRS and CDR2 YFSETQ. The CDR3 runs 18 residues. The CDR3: CASSLVPQDSAGANVLTF. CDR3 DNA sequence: TGCGCCAGCAGCTTGGTGCCCCAGGACTCTGCTGGGGCCAACGTCCTGACTTTC.

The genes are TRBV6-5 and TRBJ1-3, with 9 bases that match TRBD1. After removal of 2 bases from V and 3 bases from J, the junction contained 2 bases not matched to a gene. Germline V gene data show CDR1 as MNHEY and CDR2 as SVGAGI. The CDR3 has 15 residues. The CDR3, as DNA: TGTGCCAGCAGTTACGGGACAGGGATTGGAAACACCATATATTTT. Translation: CASSYGTGIGNTIYF.

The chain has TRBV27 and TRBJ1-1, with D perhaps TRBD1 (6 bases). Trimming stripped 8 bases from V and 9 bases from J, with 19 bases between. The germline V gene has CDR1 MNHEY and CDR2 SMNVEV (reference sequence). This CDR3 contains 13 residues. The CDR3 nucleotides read TGTGCCAGCGGGAGGGCCTTACAGGGCCAAGCTTTCTTT. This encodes CASGRALQGQAFF.

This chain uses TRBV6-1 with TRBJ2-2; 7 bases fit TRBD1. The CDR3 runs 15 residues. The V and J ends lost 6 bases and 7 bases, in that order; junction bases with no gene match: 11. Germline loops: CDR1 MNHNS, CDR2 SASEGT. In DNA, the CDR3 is TGTGCCAGCAGCACCTTCGGGACAGATAACGGGGAGCTGTTTTTT. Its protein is CASSTFGTDNGELFF.

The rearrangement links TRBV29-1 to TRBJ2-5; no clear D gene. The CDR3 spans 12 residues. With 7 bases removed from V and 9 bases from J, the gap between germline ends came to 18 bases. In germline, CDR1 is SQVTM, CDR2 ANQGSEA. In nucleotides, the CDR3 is TGCAGCGGCTCGCTTCCCCCAACGCCCCAGTACTTC. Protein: CSGSLPPTPQYF.

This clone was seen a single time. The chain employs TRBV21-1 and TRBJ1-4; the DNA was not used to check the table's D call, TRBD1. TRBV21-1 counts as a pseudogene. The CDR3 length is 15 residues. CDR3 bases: TGTGCCAGCAGCCTCCCGGGACAGGGGGATGAAAAACTGTTTTTT. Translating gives CASSLPGQGDEKLFF.

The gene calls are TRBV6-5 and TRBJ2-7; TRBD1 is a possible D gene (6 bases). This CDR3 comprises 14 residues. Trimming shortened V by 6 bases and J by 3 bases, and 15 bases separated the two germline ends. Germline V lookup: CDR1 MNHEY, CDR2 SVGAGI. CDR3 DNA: TGTGCCAGCAGAACAGGGATGGTGGGCTACGAGCAGTACTTC. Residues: CASRTGMVGYEQYF.

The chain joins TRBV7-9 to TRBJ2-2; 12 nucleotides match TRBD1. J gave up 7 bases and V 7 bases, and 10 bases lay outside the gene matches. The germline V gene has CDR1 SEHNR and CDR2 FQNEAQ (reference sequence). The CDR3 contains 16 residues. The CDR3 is CASNLLGQGANGELFF. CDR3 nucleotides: TGTGCCAGCAACCTGTTGGGACAGGGGGCTAACGGGGAGCTGTTTTTT.

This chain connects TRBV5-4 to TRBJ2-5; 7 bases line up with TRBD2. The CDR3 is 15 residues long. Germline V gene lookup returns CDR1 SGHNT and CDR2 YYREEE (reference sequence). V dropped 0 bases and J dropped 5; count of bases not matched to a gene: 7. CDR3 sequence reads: CASSLGASGAETQYF. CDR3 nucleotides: TGTGCCAGCAGCTTGGGGGCGAGCGGGGCGGAGACCCAGTACTTC.

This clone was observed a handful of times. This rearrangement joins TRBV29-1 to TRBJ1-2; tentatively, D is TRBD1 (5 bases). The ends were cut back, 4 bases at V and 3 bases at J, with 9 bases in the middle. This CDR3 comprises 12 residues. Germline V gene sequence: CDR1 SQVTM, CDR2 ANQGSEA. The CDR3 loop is CSVGTSDYGYTF. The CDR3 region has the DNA TGCAGCGTTGGGACATCGGACTATGGCTACACCTTC.

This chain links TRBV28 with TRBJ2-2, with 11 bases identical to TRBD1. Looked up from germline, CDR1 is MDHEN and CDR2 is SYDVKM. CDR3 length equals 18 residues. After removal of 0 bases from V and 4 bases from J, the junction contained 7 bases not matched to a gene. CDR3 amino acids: CASSLWLGQGAFTGELFF. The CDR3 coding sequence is TGTGCCAGCAGTTTATGGCTTGGACAGGGGGCATTCACCGGGGAGCTGTTTTTT.

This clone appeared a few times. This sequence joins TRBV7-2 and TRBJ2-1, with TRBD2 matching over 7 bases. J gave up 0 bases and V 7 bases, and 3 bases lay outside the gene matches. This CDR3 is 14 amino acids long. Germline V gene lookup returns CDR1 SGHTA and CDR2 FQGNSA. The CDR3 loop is CASTLAVSYNEQFF. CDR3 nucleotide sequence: TGTGCCAGCACCCTAGCGGTCTCCTACAATGAGCAGTTCTTC.

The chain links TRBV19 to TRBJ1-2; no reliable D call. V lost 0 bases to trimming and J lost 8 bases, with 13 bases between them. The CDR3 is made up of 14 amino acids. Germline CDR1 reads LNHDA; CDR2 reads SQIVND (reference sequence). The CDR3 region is CASSIEHPLRGYTF. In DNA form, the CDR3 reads TGTGCCAGTAGTATAGAGCACCCACTGAGAGGCTACACCTTC. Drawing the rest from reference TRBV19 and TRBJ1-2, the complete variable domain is DGGITQSPKYLFRKEGQNVTLSCEQNLNHDAMYWYRQDPGQGLRLIYYSQIVNDFQKGDIAEGYSVSREKKESFPLTVTSAQKNPTAFYLCASSIEHPLRGYTFGSGTRLTVV.

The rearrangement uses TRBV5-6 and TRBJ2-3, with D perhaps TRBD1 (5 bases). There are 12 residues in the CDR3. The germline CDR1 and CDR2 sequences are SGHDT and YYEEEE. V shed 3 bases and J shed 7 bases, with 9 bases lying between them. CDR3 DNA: TGTGCCAGCAGCTCAGGGTTAAATACGCAGTATTTT. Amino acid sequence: CASSSGLNTQYF.

The DNA for the CDR3 is TGTGCCAGCAGCTTAACTAGGTTGGCGAACTATGGCTACACCTTC. Translating it yields CASSLTRLANYGYTF. V and J are TRBV7-2 and TRBJ1-2; no definite D call. The CDR3 runs to 15 residues. The V end lost 2 bases, the J end lost 2 bases, and 12 bases lay between the germline ends. Germline loops: CDR1 SGHTA, CDR2 FQGNSA.

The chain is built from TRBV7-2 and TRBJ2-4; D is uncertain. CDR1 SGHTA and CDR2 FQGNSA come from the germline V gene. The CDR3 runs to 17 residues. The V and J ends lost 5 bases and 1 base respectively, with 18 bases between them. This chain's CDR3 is CASSQTRTLVAKNIQYF. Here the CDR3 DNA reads TGTGCCAGCAGCCAGACAAGGACCTTAGTGGCCAAAAACATTCAGTACTTC.

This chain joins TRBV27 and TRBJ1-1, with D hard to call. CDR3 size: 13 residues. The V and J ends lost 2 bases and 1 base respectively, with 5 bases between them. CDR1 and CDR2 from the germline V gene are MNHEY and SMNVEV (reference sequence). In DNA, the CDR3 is TGTGCCAGCAGTTTAGTCTGGAACACTGAAGCTTTCTTT. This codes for CASSLVWNTEAFF.

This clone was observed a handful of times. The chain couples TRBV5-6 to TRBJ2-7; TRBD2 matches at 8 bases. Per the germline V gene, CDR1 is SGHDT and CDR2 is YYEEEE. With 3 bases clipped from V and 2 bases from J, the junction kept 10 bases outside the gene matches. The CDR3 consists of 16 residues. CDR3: CASSSPVLAATYEQYF. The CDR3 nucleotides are TGTGCCAGCAGCTCGCCAGTACTAGCGGCGACCTACGAGCAGTACTTC.

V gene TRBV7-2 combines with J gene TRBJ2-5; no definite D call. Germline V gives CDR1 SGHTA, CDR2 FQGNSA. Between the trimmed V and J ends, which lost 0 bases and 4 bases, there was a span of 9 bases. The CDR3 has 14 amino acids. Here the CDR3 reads CASSLARGGETQYF. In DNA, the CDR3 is TGTGCCAGCAGCTTAGCGAGAGGTGGAGAGACCCAGTACTTC.

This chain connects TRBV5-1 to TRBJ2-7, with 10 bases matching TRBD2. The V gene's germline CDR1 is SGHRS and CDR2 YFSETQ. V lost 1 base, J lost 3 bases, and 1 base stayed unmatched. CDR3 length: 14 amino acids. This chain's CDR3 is CASSLTSGVYEQYF. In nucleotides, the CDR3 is TGCGCCAGCAGCTTGACTAGCGGGGTCTACGAGCAGTACTTC. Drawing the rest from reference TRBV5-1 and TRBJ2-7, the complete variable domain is KAGVTQTPRYLIKTRGQQVTLSCSPISGHRSVSWYQQTPGQGLQFLFEYFSETQRNKGNFPGRFSGRQFSNSRSEMNVSTLELGDSALYLCASSLTSGVYEQYFGPGTRLTVT.